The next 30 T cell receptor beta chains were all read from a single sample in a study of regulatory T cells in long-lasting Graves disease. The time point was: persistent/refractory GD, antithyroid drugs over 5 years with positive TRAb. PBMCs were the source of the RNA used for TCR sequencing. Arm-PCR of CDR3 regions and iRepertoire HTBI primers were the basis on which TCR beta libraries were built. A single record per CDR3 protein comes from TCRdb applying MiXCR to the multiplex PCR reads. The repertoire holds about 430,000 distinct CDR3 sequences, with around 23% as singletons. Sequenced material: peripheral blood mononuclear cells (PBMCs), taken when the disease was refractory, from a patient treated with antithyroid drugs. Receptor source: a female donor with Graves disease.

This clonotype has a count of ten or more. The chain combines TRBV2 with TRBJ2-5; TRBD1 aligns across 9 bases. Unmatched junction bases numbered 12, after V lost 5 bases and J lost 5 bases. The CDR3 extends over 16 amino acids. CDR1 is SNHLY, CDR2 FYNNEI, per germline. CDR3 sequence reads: CASSFRDREGPETQYF. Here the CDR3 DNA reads TGTGCCAGCAGTTTCCGGGACAGGGAGGGTCCGGAGACCCAGTACTTC.

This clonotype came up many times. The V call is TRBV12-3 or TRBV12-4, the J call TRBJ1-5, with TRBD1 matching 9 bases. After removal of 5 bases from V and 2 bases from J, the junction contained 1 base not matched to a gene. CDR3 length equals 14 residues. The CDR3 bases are TGTGCCAGCAGTCGGACAGGGGGCAATCAGCCCCAGCATTTT. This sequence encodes CASSRTGGNQPQHF.

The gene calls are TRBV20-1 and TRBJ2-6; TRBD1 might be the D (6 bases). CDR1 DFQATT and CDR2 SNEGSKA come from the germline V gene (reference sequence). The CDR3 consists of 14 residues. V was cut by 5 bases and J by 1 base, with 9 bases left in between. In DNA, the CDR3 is TGCAGTGCTTATGGACAGTCTGGGGCCAACGTCCTGACTTTC. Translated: CSAYGQSGANVLTF.

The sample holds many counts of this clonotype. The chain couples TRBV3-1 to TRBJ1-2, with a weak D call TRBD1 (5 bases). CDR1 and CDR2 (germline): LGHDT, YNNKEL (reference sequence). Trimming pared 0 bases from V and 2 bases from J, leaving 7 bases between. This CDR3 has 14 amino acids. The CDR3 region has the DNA TGTGCCAGCAGCCAAGAGGGGGTAAACTATGGCTACACCTTC. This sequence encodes CASSQEGVNYGYTF. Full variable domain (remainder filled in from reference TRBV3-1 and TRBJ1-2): DTAVSQTPKYLVTQMGNDKSIKCEQNLGHDTMYWYKQDSKKFLKIMFSYNNKELIINETVPNRFSPKSPDKAHLNLHINSLELGDSAVYFCASSQEGVNYGYTFGSGTRLTVV.

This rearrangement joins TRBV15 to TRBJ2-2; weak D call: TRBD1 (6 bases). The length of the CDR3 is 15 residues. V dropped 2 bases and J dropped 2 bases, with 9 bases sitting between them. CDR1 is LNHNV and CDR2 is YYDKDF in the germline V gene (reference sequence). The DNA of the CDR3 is TGTGCCACCAGCAGAAGGACAGTTAACACCGGGGAGCTGTTTTTT. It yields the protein CATSRRTVNTGELFF.

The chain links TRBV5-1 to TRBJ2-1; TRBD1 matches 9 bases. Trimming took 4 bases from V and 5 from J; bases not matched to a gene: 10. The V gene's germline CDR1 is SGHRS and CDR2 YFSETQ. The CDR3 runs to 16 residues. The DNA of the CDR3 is TGCGCCAGCAGCCTTAACCCGGGACAGGGTGACAATGAGCAGTTCTTC. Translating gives CASSLNPGQGDNEQFF.

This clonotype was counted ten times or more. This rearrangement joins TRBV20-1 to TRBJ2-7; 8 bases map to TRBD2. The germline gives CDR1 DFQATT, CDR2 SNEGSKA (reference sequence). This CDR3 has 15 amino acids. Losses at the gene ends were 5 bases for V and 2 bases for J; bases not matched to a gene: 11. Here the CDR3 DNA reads TGCAGTGCTTCCTCCAGTAGCGGGATTACCTACGAGCAGTACTTC. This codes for CSASSSSGITYEQYF.

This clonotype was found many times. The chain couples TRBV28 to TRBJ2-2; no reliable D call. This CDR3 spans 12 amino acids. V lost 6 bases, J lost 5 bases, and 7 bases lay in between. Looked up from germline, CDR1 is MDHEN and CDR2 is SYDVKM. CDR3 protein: CASRGITGELFF. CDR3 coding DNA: TGTGCCAGCAGGGGGATTACCGGGGAGCTGTTTTTT.

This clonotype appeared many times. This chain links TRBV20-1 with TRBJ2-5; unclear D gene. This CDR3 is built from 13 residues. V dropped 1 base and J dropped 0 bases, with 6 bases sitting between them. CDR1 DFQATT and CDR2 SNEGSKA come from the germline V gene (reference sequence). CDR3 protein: CSARGGYQETQYF. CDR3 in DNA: TGCAGTGCTAGAGGGGGATACCAAGAGACCCAGTACTTC.

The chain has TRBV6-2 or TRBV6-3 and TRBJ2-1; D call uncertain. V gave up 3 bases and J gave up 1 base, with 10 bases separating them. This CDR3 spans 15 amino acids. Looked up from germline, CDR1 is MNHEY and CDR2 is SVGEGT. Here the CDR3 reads CASSYRLSSYNEQFF. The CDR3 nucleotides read TGTGCCAGCAGTTATCGGTTAAGTTCCTACAATGAGCAGTTCTTC.

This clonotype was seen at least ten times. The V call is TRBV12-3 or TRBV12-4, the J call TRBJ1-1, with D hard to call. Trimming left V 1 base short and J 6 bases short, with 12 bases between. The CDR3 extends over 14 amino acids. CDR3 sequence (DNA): TGTGCCAGCAGTTTAGGGCCATCCTCCCCTGAAGCTTTCTTT. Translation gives CASSLGPSSPEAFF.

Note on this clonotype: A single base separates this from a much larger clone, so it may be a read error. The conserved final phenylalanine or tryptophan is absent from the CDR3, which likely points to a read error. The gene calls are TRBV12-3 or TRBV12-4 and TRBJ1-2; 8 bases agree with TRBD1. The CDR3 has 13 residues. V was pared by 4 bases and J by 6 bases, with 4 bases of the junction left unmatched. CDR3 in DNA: TGTGCCAGCAGTTCAGGGGGCTACGATGGCTACACCTCC. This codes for CASSSGGYDGYTS.

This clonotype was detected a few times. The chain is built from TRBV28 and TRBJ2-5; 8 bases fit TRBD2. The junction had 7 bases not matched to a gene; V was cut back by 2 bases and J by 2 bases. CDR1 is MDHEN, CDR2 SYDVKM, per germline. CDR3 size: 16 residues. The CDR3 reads CASSLRPGLGQETQYF. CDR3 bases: TGTGCCAGCAGTTTACGTCCGGGACTAGGTCAAGAGACCCAGTACTTC.

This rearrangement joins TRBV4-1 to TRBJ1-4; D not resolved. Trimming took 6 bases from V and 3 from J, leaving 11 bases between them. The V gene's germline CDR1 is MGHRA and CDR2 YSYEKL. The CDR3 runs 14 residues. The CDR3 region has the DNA TGCGCCAGCAGGATGACCGTTCCTAATGAAAAACTGTTTTTT. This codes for CASRMTVPNEKLFF.

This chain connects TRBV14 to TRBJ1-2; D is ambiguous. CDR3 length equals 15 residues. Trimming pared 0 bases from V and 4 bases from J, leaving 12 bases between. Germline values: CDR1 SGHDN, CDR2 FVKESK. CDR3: CASSQETIYPYGYTF. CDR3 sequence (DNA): TGTGCCAGCAGCCAAGAAACAATTTACCCCTATGGCTACACCTTC.

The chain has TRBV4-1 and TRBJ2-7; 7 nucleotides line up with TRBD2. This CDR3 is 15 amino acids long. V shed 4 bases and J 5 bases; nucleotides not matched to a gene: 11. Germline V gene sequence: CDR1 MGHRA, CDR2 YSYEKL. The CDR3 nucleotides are TGCGCCAGCAGCCCCGGCGGGGGAGGACTTGACGAGCAGTACTTC. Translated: CASSPGGGGLDEQYF.

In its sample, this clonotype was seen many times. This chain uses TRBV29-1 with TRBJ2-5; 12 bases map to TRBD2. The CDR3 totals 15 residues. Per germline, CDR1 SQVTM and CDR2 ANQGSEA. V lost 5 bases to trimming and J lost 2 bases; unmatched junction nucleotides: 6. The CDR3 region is CSVQLTSGSQETQYF. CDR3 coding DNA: TGCAGCGTTCAGCTGACTAGCGGGAGTCAAGAGACCCAGTACTTC.

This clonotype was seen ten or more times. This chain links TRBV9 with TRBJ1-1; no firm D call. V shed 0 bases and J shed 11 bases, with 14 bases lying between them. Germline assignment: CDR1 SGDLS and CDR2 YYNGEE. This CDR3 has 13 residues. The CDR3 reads CASSVETTTMAFF. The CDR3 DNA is TGTGCCAGCAGCGTAGAGACAACTACTATGGCTTTCTTT.

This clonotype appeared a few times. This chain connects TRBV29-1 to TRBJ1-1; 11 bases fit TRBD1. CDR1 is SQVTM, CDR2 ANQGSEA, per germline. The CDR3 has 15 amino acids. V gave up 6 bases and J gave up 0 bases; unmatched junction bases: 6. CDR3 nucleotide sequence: TGCAGCGTCAAGGGACAGGGGGGCATGAACACTGAAGCTTTCTTT. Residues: CSVKGQGGMNTEAFF.

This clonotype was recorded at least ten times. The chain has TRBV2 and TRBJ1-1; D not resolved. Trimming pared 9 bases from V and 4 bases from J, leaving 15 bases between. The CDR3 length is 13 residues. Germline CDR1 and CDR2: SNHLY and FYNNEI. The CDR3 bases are TGTGCCAGTCAAGGGTCGCGAGGCACTGAAGCTTTCTTT. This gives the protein CASQGSRGTEAFF.

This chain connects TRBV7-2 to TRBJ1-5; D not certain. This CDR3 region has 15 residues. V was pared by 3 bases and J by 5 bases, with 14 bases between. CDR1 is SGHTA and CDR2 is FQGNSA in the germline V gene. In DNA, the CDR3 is TGTGCCAGCAGCTTCAAGAGTCATGGATATCAGCCCCAGCATTTT. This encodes CASSFKSHGYQPQHF.

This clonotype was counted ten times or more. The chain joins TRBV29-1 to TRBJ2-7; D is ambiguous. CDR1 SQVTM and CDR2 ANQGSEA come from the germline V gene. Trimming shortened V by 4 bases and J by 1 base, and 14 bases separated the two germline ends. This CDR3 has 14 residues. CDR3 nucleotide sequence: TGCAGCGTTGCTGGCCCCAGTGATTCCTACGAGCAGTACTTC. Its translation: CSVAGPSDSYEQYF.

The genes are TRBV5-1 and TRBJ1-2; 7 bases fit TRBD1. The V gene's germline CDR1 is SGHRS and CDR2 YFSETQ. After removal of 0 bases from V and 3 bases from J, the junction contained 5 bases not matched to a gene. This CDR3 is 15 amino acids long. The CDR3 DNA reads TGCGCCAGCAGCTTGGAACAGGGGCTAGACTATGGCTACACCTTC. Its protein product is CASSLEQGLDYGYTF.

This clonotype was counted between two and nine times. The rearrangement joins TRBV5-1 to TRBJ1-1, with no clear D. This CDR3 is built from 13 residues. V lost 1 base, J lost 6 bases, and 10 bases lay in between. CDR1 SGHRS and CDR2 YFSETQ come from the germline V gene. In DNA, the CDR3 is TGCGCCAGCAGCTTGAGTGTAGGACCTGAAGCTTTCTTT. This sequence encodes CASSLSVGPEAFF. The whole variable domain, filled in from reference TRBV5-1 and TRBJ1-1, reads KAGVTQTPRYLIKTRGQQVTLSCSPISGHRSVSWYQQTPGQGLQFLFEYFSETQRNKGNFPGRFSGRQFSNSRSEMNVSTLELGDSALYLCASSLSVGPEAFFGQGTRLTVV.

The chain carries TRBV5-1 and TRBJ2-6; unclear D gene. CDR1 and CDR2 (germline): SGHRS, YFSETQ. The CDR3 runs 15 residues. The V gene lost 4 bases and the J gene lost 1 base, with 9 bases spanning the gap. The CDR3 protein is CASSPDASGANVLTF. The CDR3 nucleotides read TGCGCCAGCAGCCCTGATGCTTCTGGGGCCAACGTCCTGACTTTC.

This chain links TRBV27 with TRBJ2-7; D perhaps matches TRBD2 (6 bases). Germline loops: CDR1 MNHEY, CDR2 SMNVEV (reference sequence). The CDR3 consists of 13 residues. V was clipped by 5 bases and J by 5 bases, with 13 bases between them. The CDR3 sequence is CASSPGLFNEQYF. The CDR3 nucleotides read TGTGCCAGCAGTCCTGGACTATTCAACGAGCAGTACTTC.

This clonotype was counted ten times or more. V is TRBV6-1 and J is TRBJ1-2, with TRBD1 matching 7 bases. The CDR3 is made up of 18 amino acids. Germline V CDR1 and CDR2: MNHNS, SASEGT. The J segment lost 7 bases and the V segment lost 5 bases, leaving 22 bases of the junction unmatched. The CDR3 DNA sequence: TGTGCCAGCAGTCAGGGGGACAGAGCGTTGGGGGATGACCCTGGCTACACCTTC. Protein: CASSQGDRALGDDPGYTF.

The CDR3 loop reads CASISSGSQPTFF. The CDR3 DNA reads TGTGCCAGCATATCTAGCGGATCCCAACCTACGTTCTTC. The rearrangement uses TRBV28 and TRBJ2-1; 7 bases fit TRBD2. Germline V gene data show CDR1 as MDHEN and CDR2 as SYDVKM. This CDR3 comprises 13 residues. Trimming at V came to 7 bases and at J to 15 bases, leaving 15 bases not matched to a gene.

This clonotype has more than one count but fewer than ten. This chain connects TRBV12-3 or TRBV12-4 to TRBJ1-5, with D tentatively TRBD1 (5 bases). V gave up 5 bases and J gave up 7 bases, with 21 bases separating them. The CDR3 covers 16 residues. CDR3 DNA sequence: TGTGCCAGCAGTCTTTACCGGGGGGGGATGGAGCAGCCCCAGCATTTT. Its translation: CASSLYRGGMEQPQHF.

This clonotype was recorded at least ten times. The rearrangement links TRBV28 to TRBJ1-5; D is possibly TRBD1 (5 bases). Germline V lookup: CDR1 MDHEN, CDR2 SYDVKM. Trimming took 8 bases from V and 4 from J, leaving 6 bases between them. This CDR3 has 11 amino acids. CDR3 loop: CASAGNQPQHF. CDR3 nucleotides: TGTGCCAGCGCAGGGAATCAGCCCCAGCATTTT.